This T cell receptor beta chain was captured in a study of blood T cells in healthy people across ages. General study points: Unsorted PBMCs prevented conclusive naive versus antigen-experienced comparison.

Of note for this clonotype: The antigen remains undetermined.

Combining a sample-barcoded 5' primer with a J-beta primer mix, a second PCR ran for roughly 7 to 11 cycles. TCRdb ran MiXCR on the 5' RACE reads and lists one entry per CDR3 protein. The table has roughly 700,000 distinct CDR3 sequences, over 45% seen once; the top ten hold about a third. CDR3 length: 16 amino acids. Germline V gene lookup returns CDR1 SGDLS and CDR2 YYNGEE. The rearrangement uses TRBV9 and TRBJ2-1; 11 nucleotides line up with TRBD2. The better agreement between TRBJ2-7 and the DNA end casts doubt on the J call. Source material: blood. The clonotype comes from a woman aged 55-70 years in good health. CDR3 DNA: TGTGCCAGCAGCGGTAGCGGGAGGGCTCCCTACAATGAGCAGTACTTC. This encodes CASSGSGRAPYNEQYF.